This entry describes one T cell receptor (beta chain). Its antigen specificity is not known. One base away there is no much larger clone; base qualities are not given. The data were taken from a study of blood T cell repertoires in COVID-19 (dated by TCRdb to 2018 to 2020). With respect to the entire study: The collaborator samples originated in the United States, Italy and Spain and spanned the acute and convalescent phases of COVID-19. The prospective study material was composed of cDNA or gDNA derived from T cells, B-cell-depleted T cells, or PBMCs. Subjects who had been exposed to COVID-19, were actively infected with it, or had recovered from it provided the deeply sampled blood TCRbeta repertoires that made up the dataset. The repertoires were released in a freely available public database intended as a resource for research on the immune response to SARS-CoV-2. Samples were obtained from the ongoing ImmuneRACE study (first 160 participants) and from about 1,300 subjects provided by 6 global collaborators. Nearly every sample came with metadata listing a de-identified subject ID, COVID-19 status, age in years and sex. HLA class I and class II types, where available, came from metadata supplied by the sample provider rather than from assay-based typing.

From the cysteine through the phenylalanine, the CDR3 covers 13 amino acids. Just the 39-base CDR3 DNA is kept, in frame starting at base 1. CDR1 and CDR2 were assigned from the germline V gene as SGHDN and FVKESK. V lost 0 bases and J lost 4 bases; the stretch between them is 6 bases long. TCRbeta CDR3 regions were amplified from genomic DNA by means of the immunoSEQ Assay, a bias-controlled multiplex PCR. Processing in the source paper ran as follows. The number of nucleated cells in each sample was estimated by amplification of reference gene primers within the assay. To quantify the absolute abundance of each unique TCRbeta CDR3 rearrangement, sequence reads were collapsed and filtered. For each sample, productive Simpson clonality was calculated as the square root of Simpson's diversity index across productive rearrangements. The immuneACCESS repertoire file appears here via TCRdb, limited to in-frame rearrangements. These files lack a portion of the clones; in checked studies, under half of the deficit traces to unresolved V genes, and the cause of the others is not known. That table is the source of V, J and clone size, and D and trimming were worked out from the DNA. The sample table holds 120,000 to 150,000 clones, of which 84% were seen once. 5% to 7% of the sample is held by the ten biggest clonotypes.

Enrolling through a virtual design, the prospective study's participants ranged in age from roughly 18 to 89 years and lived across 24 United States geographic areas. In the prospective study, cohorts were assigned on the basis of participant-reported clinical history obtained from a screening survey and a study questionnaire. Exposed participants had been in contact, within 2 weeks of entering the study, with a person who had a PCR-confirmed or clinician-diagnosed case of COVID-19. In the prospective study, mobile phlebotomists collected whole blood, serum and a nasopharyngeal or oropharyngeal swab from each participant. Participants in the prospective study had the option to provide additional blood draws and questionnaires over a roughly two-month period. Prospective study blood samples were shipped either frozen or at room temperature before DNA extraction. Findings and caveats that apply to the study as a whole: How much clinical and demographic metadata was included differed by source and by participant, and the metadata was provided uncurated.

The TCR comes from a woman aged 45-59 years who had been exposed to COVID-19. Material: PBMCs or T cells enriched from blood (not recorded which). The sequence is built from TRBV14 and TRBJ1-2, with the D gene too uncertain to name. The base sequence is TGTGCCAGCAGCCAAGATATATTCTATGGCTACACCTTC. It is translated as CASSQDIFYGYTF.